One and the same sample provided the 15 T cell receptor beta chains below, sequenced in a study of T cells in Graves' hyperthyroidism and ophthalmopathy. There were TCR beta CDR3 regions amplified from RNA transcripts. TCR CDR3 underwent first-round RT-PCR with the HTBI primer set. TCRdb reprocessed the multiplex PCR reads via MiXCR and lists one record per CDR3 protein. The sample records a few hundred thousand distinct CDR3 sequences, more than 15% being singletons. Sequencing used blood. All receptors derive from a woman aged 40 to 55 with Graves' ophthalmopathy.

The table lists this clonotype with many counts. This chain uses TRBV24-1 with TRBJ2-1; D perhaps matches TRBD1 (6 bases). The CDR3 is 12 amino acids. In germline, CDR1 is KGHDR, CDR2 SFDVKD. V was shortened by 10 bases and J by 2 bases, with 8 bases between the two germline ends. CDR3 amino acids: CATKGAYNEQFF. The CDR3 bases are TGTGCCACAAAGGGGGCCTACAATGAGCAGTTCTTC.

The chain couples TRBV12-5 to TRBJ1-2; D not resolved. The length of the CDR3 is 16 residues. V was clipped by 3 bases and J by 0 bases, with 14 bases between them. CDR1 is LGHNT and CDR2 is FRNRAP in the germline V gene. The CDR3 loop reads CASGFLDGGANYGYTF. The CDR3, as DNA: TGTGCTAGTGGTTTTTTGGACGGAGGAGCTAACTATGGCTACACCTTC.

This clonotype was recorded at least ten times. The CDR3 DNA reads TGTGCCAGCAGTTCAGGGCAGGATGAGCAGTTCTTC. It codes for CASSSGQDEQFF. The V gene is TRBV7-9, the J gene TRBJ2-1; TRBD1 might be the D (5 bases). The CDR3 extends over 12 amino acids. In germline, CDR1 is SEHNR, CDR2 FQNEAQ (reference sequence). V lost 6 bases to trimming and J lost 8 bases, with 11 bases between them.

This clonotype was detected only a few times. CDR3 region: CSARDLAGLTADTQYF. The CDR3, as DNA: TGCAGTGCTAGAGATCTGGCGGGTCTGACCGCAGATACGCAGTATTTT. The chain is built from TRBV20-1 and TRBJ2-3; D may be TRBD2 (5 bases). This CDR3 is built from 16 residues. V lost 0 bases, J lost 4 bases, and 17 bases lay in between. Germline V gene data show CDR1 as DFQATT and CDR2 as SNEGSKA (reference sequence).

Comment on this clonotype: A much larger clone differs from this one at a single base, so this may be a read error. The rearrangement links TRBV2 to TRBJ1-4; D call uncertain. Germline CDR1 SNHLY, CDR2 FYNNEI. The CDR3 runs to 14 residues. CDR3 DNA sequence: TGTGCCAGCAGTGACGGCGCAACTGATGAAAAACTGTTTTTT. Its protein is CASSDGATDEKLFF.

This clonotype was counted only a few times. The CDR3 sequence: CASSRGGEGADTQYF. The CDR3, as DNA: TGTGCCAGCAGTCGAGGGGGAGAGGGAGCGGATACGCAGTATTTT. The chain combines TRBV7-9 with TRBJ2-3; D possibly corresponds to TRBD1 (6 bases). In germline, CDR1 is SEHNR, CDR2 FQNEAQ (reference sequence). Trimming cost V 6 bases and J 6 bases, with 19 bases left between them. The CDR3 sequence is 15 residues long.

The gene calls are TRBV6-1 and TRBJ1-5; D possibly corresponds to TRBD1 (5 bases). Germline CDR1 and CDR2: MNHNS and SASEGT. The CDR3 extends over 15 amino acids. Deletions cut 2 bases from V and 0 bases from J, with 8 bases between. In DNA form, the CDR3 reads TGTGCCAGCAGTGAAACGGGGGTTAGCAATCAGCCCCAGCATTTT. This sequence encodes CASSETGVSNQPQHF.

In this sample, this clonotype turned up many times. This chain uses TRBV20-1 with TRBJ2-1; D tentatively fits TRBD1 or TRBD2 (7 bases each). V lost 6 bases and J lost 4, with 16 bases in between. Germline V gene lookup returns CDR1 DFQATT and CDR2 SNEGSKA (reference sequence). This CDR3 comprises 14 residues. The CDR3 DNA reads as TGCAGTGCGCAGGGGGGGGACGGGTACAATGAGCAGTTCTTC. Translated: CSAQGGDGYNEQFF.

This clonotype was seen more than once but under ten times. V usage is TRBV29-1 and J usage is TRBJ1-1; the D is unclear. The CDR3 is 12 residues long. Germline V gene sequence: CDR1 SQVTM, CDR2 ANQGSEA. The V gene lost 0 bases and the J gene lost 6 bases, with 8 bases spanning the gap. The CDR3 here is CSVEDQRPEAFF. CDR3 in DNA: TGCAGCGTTGAAGACCAACGCCCTGAAGCTTTCTTT.

This clonotype came up many times. The rearrangement links TRBV5-1 to TRBJ2-7, with D maybe TRBD1 (6 bases). Germline V gives CDR1 SGHRS, CDR2 YFSETQ. This CDR3 comprises 15 residues. Trimming cost V 5 bases and J 3 bases, with 18 bases left between them. CDR3 sequence: CASRPTLQGGYEQYF. CDR3 bases: TGCGCCAGCAGGCCGACACTACAAGGGGGCTACGAGCAGTACTTC.

J is TRBJ2-7 and V is TRBV20-1; D is uncertain. Germline V gene lookup returns CDR1 DFQATT and CDR2 SNEGSKA (reference sequence). The CDR3 is made up of 15 amino acids. The germline V and J ends were trimmed by 2 bases and 0 bases, with 14 bases remaining between them. The CDR3 reads CSARLAVQSSYEQYF. In DNA form, the CDR3 reads TGCAGTGCTAGATTGGCAGTACAATCCTCCTACGAGCAGTACTTC.

V gene TRBV15 combines with J gene TRBJ2-5; D is ambiguous. The length of the CDR3 is 17 residues. V was pared by 0 bases and J by 2 bases, with 16 bases between. Germline V gene data show CDR1 as LNHNV and CDR2 as YYDKDF (reference sequence). CDR3 DNA sequence: TGTGCCACCAGCAGAGATCGTGAGGTTATTATACAAGAGACCCAGTACTTC. This codes for CATSRDREVIIQETQYF.

This clonotype was detected once. The chain combines TRBV12-3 or TRBV12-4 with TRBJ1-3; 8 nucleotides agree with TRBD1. V dropped 5 bases and J dropped 2; count of bases not matched to a gene: 8. The CDR3 runs 16 residues. Here the CDR3 DNA reads TGTGCCAGCAGTCCGAGAACAGGGGGGACTGGAAACACCATATATTTT. Its protein product is CASSPRTGGTGNTIYF.

This clonotype came up many times. The chain is built from TRBV11-2 and TRBJ2-7; D gene ambiguous. The CDR3 has 13 residues. V lost 0 bases and J 7 bases, leaving 10 bases between the germline ends. Germline values: CDR1 SGHAT, CDR2 FQNNGV. This chain's CDR3 is CASSLDRPREQYF. The CDR3 region has the DNA TGTGCCAGCAGCTTAGATCGGCCTAGAGAGCAGTACTTC.

This clonotype was seen many times. The V and J genes are TRBV20-1 and TRBJ2-3; 8 bases are a match to TRBD1. V was clipped by 0 bases and J by 8 bases; unmatched bases: 7. Germline V CDR1 and CDR2: DFQATT, SNEGSKA (reference sequence). The CDR3 spans 14 residues. The CDR3, as DNA: TGCAGTGCTAGAGAGGGGACAGGAAGAGGTACGCAGTATTTT. Amino acid sequence: CSAREGTGRGTQYF.